These T cell receptor beta chains were read from a single sample in a study of blood T cell repertoires in COVID-19. Some clones are missing from TCRdb's copy, which holds only in-frame ones; the method was immunoSEQ multiplex PCR. This repertoire shows about 91,000 clones, about 88% found once; its top ten account for about 5%. The specimen was peripheral blood. These receptor sequences come from a woman of 80 years or more with active COVID-19. The CDR3 runs from the conserved cysteine through the conserved F or W. A D gene is named only where the DNA matches it firmly. Clone size is not always given. Where it is, it says once, few, many or a class for expanded clones.

NA,TRBV4-2,NA,TRBJ2-1,CASSLVGGGNEQFF,TGTGCCAGCAGCCTCGTGGGGGGAGGAAATGAGCAGTTCTTC
TRBD2,TRBV18,NA,TRBJ2-1,CASSSRGGTSGGDEQFF,TGTGCCAGCTCATCACGGGGGGGGACTAGCGGAGGCGATGAGCAGTTCTTC
TRBD2,TRBV7-2,NA,TRBJ2-1,CASSLSGSRRQFF,TGTGCCAGCAGCCTCAGCGGGAGTCGGCGGCAGTTCTTC
NA,TRBV11-3,NA,TRBJ2-1,CASSSQGNEQFF,TGTGCCAGCAGCTCTCAGGGCAATGAGCAGTTCTTC
NA,TRBV29-1,NA,TRBJ2-7,CSVESSEYEQYF,TGCAGCGTTGAGTCCAGCGAATACGAGCAGTACTTC
NA,TRBV30,few,TRBJ2-7,CAWSVGGVGSYEQYF,TGTGCCTGGAGTGTAGGTGGTGTGGGGAGCTACGAGCAGTACTTC
NA,TRBV14,NA,TRBJ2-2,CASRGFGELFF,TGTGCCAGCAGGGGCTTCGGGGAGCTGTTTTTT
NA,TRBV7-2,NA,TRBJ1-2,CASSLPGRSYGYTF,TGTGCCAGCAGCTTACCCGGGAGGAGCTATGGCTACACCTTC
TRBD2,TRBV24-1,NA,TRBJ2-1,CATSDPTSGSAYNEQFF,TGTGCCACCAGTGACCCGACTAGCGGGAGCGCCTACAATGAGCAGTTCTTC
NA,TRBV19,NA,TRBJ2-5,CASIKWAGDGPLGETQYF,TGTGCCAGTATTAAATGGGCAGGGGATGGTCCACTCGGTGAGACCCAGTACTTC
TRBD1,TRBV28,NA,TRBJ2-2,CASSFGGQGTNTGELFF,TGTGCCAGCAGTTTTGGGGGACAGGGGACGAACACCGGGGAGCTGTTTTTT
NA,TRBV12-3/TRBV12-4,NA,TRBJ2-3,CASSYRDPDTQYF,TGTGCCAGCAGCTACAGGGATCCAGATACGCAGTATTTT
NA,TRBV6-4,NA,TRBJ2-6,CASSDLRLSGANVLTF,TGTGCCAGCAGTGACCTGAGACTCTCTGGGGCCAACGTCCTGACTTTC
NA,TRBV28,NA,TRBJ1-1,CAFPGNTEAFF,TGTGCCTTCCCAGGGAACACTGAAGCTTTCTTT
TRBD1,TRBV11-2,NA,TRBJ1-1,CASSLGRDRPRTEAFF,TGTGCCAGCAGCTTAGGTAGGGACAGACCCAGGACTGAAGCTTTCTTT